The 20 T cell receptor beta chains below were found in one sample sequenced in a study of OX40 agonist ivuxolimab in advanced cancers. Here immunoSEQ multiplex PCR was the method, and the copy in TCRdb shows in-frame clones only, minus some. Among 55,000 to 65,000 clones listed, about 89% were seen once. The material sequenced was CD4+ or CD8+ T cells sorted from blood, taken in a trial of the OX40 agonist ivuxolimab. The receptors were sampled from an adult with an advanced solid tumor such as melanoma, head and neck, liver or kidney cancer.

The chain employs TRBV18 and TRBJ2-3; possibly TRBD2 for D (6 bases). Germline assignment: CDR1 KGHSH and CDR2 LQKENI. The CDR3 covers 16 residues. The V end lost 6 bases, the J end lost 4 bases, and 20 bases lay between the germline ends. The CDR3, as DNA: TGTGCCAGCTCGACGAGTGGGGCTAGCGTCGCAGATACGCAGTATTTT. Protein: CASSTSGASVADTQYF. Filled out from reference TRBV18 and TRBJ2-3, the complete variable domain reads NAGVMQNPRHLVRRRGQEARLRCSPMKGHSHVYWYRQLPEEGLKFMVYLQKENIIDESGMPKERFSAEFPKEGPSILRIQQVVRGDSAAYFCASSTSGASVADTQYFGPGTRLTVL.

The rearrangement joins TRBV7-2 to TRBJ2-3, with a possible D match to TRBD2 (6 bases). The CDR3 is made up of 15 amino acids. Germline V gives CDR1 SGHTA, CDR2 FQGNSA. V lost 4 bases, J lost 2 bases, and 13 bases lay in between. DNA of the CDR3: TGTGCCAGCAGCTACCAGGAGGGGATCACAGATACGCAGTATTTT. This gives the protein CASSYQEGITDTQYF. The variable domain in full, with the rest retrieved from reference TRBV7-2 and TRBJ2-3, is GAGVSQSPSNKVTEKGKDVELRCDPISGHTALYWYRQSLGQGLEFLIYFQGNSAPDKSGLPSDRFSAERTGGSVSTLTIQRTQQEDSAVYLCASSYQEGITDTQYFGPGTRLTVL.

This CDR3 reads CAISEGRVSTGELFF. CDR3 nucleotide sequence: TGTGCCATCAGTGAGGGCAGGGTGTCCACCGGGGAGCTGTTTTTT. The chain uses TRBV10-3 and TRBJ2-2; D is perhaps TRBD1 (5 bases). The CDR3 spans 15 residues. In germline, CDR1 is ENHRY, CDR2 SYGVKD. Trimming left V 2 bases short and J 4 bases short, with 11 bases between.

V gene TRBV5-4 combines with J gene TRBJ2-5, with D possibly being TRBD2 (6 bases). The CDR3 is made up of 14 amino acids. CDR1 is SGHNT, CDR2 YYREEE, per germline (reference sequence). Trimming removed 10 bases from V and 4 bases from J, with 20 bases in between. CDR3 loop: CASAKPGVGETQYF. Written as DNA, the CDR3 is TGTGCCTCGGCCAAACCGGGGGTGGGAGAGACCCAGTACTTC.

By sample share, this clone is medium-sized. The chain couples TRBV7-9 to TRBJ1-1; 8 bases are a match to TRBD1. This CDR3 contains 14 residues. V gave up 4 bases and J gave up 3 bases; unmatched junction bases: 4. CDR1 SEHNR and CDR2 FQNEAQ come from the germline V gene (reference sequence). CDR3 DNA sequence: TGTGCCAGCAGCTCGGGACAGGTCTACACTGAAGCTTTCTTT. Translating gives CASSSGQVYTEAFF.

The chain joins TRBV2 to TRBJ1-6; D not resolved. Germline assignment: CDR1 SNHLY and CDR2 FYNNEI. The CDR3 spans 11 residues. V lost 6 bases to trimming and J lost 10 bases, with 7 bases between them. CDR3 residues: CASSGPSPLHF. The CDR3 DNA reads as TGTGCCAGCAGCGGCCCGTCACCCCTCCACTTT.

This clone occurred once. This rearrangement joins TRBV6-1 to TRBJ2-2; D is ambiguous. CDR1 and CDR2 (germline): MNHNS, SASEGT. Trimming removed 10 bases from V and 0 bases from J, with 15 bases in between. The CDR3 runs 15 residues. CDR3 in amino acids: CATTVGPANTGELFF. The CDR3 nucleotides read TGTGCCACCACAGTCGGGCCCGCGAACACCGGGGAGCTGTTTTTT.

The chain has TRBV30 and TRBJ1-3; no clear D. Trimming removed 4 bases from V and 8 bases from J, with 18 bases in between. CDR3 length: 14 residues. The germline V gene has CDR1 GTSNPN and CDR2 SVGIG (reference sequence). The chain's CDR3 is CAWTFNVGADTIYF. DNA for the CDR3: TGTGCCTGGACGTTTAACGTGGGTGCGGACACCATATATTTT.

This rearrangement joins TRBV6-5 to TRBJ2-7; 8 nucleotides line up with TRBD1. CDR1 and CDR2 (germline): MNHEY, SVGAGI. There are 14 residues in the CDR3. Losses at the gene ends were 8 bases for V and 3 bases for J; bases not matched to a gene: 9. DNA of the CDR3: TGTGCCAGCGGGAGCCCGGGGACAGGCTACGAGCAGTACTTC. Its protein product is CASGSPGTGYEQYF.

This clone was seen a single time. The chain carries TRBV6-5 and TRBJ2-7; 8 bases map to TRBD2. CDR1 is MNHEY and CDR2 is SVGAGI in the germline V gene. The CDR3 extends over 14 amino acids. The V segment lost 6 bases and the J segment 0 bases; nucleotides outside the gene matches: 4. CDR3: CASRRGESSYEQYF. CDR3 DNA sequence: TGTGCCAGCAGGCGGGGGGAAAGCTCCTACGAGCAGTACTTC.

The chain is built from TRBV11-2 and TRBJ2-7; 11 nucleotides line up with TRBD1. Trimming at V came to 5 bases and at J to 6 bases, leaving 9 bases not matched to a gene. There are 15 residues in the CDR3. Germline CDR1 and CDR2: SGHAT and FQNNGV. CDR3 loop: CASSPRTGGAGEQYF. The CDR3 region has the DNA TGTGCCAGCAGCCCCCGGACAGGGGGCGCGGGCGAGCAGTACTTC.

This clone has a single count. The CDR3 DNA sequence: TGTGCCAGCAGTTACTCGGGGGGGCAAGTTGGCTACACCTTC. Translating it yields CASSYSGGQVGYTF. The chain is built from TRBV6-5 and TRBJ1-2; the D gene is possibly TRBD1 (6 bases). The CDR3 length is 14 residues. CDR1 is MNHEY, CDR2 SVGAGI, per germline. V was trimmed by 0 bases and J by 7 bases, leaving 12 bases between them.

The chain combines TRBV5-4 with TRBJ1-1, with D possibly matching TRBD1 (5 bases). V dropped 4 bases and J dropped 9 bases, with 16 bases sitting between them. From germline, CDR1 is SGHNT and CDR2 YYREEE (reference sequence). The CDR3 extends over 13 amino acids. CDR3 residues: CASSPGMGVQAFF. The CDR3, as DNA: TGTGCCAGCAGCCCGGGGATGGGGGTTCAAGCTTTCTTT.

The V and J genes are TRBV7-2 and TRBJ1-3; D is unclear. The CDR3 extends over 17 amino acids. V was cut by 3 bases and J by 4 bases, with 19 bases left in between. Germline CDR1 reads SGHTA; CDR2 reads FQGNSA. The CDR3 reads CASSFRAPSYPGNTIYF. For the CDR3, the DNA is TGTGCCAGCAGCTTCCGGGCCCCAAGTTACCCCGGAAACACCATATATTTT.

This clone showed up just once. The genes are TRBV20-1 and TRBJ2-1; D uncertain. CDR3 length: 11 amino acids. Germline CDR1 reads DFQATT; CDR2 reads SNEGSKA (reference sequence). Trimming cost V 3 bases and J 5 bases, with 5 bases left between them. CDR3 loop: CSASPHNEQFF. In nucleotides, the CDR3 is TGCAGTGCTAGTCCCCACAATGAGCAGTTCTTC.

This chain links TRBV5-4 with TRBJ2-1; TRBD1 matches at 8 bases. The CDR3 is 15 residues long. Germline V lookup: CDR1 SGHNT, CDR2 YYREEE (reference sequence). The trim removed 0 bases at V and 4 bases at J, leaving 3 bases unmatched. CDR3 nucleotide sequence: TGTGCCAGCAGCTTGGACAGGGGGGTTTACAATGAGCAGTTCTTC. Protein product: CASSLDRGVYNEQFF.

This clone showed up just once. This chain links TRBV9 with TRBJ2-7; 16 bases agree with TRBD2. The CDR3 has 17 residues. CDR1 is SGDLS, CDR2 YYNGEE, per germline. V gave up 4 bases and J gave up 4 bases; unmatched junction bases: 8. The CDR3 DNA sequence: TGTGCCAGCAGCCCGGGACTAGCGGGAGGGCTCCCTTACGAGCAGTACTTC. Translating gives CASSPGLAGGLPYEQYF.

The gene calls are TRBV11-2 and TRBJ2-7; perhaps TRBD1 as D (5 bases). V was trimmed by 5 bases and J by 2 bases, leaving 7 bases between them. Germline V gene sequence: CDR1 SGHAT, CDR2 FQNNGV. The CDR3 covers 12 residues. The CDR3 reads CASSRGTYEQYF. The CDR3 DNA reads as TGTGCCAGCAGCAGGGGTACCTACGAGCAGTACTTC.

The rearrangement links TRBV20-1 to TRBJ1-2; D unclear. The CDR3 consists of 11 residues. Deletions cut 0 bases from V and 6 bases from J, with 5 bases between. Per germline, CDR1 DFQATT and CDR2 SNEGSKA (reference sequence). As DNA, the CDR3 is TGCAGTGCTAGAGACAGAGATGGCTACACCTTC. The encoded protein is CSARDRDGYTF.

V is TRBV6-1 and J is TRBJ1-1, with 9 bases matching TRBD1. Unmatched junction bases numbered 1, after V lost 5 bases and J lost 3 bases. Germline-derived CDR1 and CDR2 are MNHNS and SASEGT. The CDR3 totals 13 residues. CDR3 DNA: TGTGCCAGCAGTTGGGACAGGGACACTGAAGCTTTCTTT. It encodes CASSWDRDTEAFF.